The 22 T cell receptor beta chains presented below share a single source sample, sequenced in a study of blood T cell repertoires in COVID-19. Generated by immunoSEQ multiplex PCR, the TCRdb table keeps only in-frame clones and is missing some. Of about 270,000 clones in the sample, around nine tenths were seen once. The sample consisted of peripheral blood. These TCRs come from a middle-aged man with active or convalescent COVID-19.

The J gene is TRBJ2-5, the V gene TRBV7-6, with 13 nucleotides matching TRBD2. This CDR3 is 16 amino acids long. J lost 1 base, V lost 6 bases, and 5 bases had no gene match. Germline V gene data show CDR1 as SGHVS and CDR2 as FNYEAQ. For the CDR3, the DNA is TGTGCCAGCAGTCCTAGACTAGCGGGGGGCCAAGAGACCCAGTACTTC. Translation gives CASSPRLAGGQETQYF.

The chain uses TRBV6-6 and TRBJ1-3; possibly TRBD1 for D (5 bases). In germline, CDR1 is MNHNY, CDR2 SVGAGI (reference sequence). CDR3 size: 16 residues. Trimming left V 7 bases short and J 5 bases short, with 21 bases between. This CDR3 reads CASTQSRGGPRNTIYF. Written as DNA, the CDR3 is TGTGCCAGCACCCAGTCTCGGGGGGGACCTCGAAACACCATATATTTT.

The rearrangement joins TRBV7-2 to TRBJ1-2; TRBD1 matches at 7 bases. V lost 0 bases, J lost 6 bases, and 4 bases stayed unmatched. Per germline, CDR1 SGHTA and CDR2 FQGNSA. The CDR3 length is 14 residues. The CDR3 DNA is TGTGCCAGCAGCTTAGCGTTTACAGGGGATGGCTACACCTTC. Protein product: CASSLAFTGDGYTF.

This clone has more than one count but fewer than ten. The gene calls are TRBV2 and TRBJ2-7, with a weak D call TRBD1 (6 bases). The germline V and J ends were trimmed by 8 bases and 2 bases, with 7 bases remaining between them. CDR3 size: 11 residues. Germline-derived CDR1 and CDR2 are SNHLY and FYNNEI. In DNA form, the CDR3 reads TGTGCCAGCGGGGGCCCCTACGAGCAGTACTTC. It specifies CASGGPYEQYF. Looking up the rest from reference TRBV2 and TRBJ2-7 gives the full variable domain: EPEVTQTPSHQVTQMGQEVILRCVPISNHLYFYWYRQILGQKVEFLVSFYNNEISEKSEIFDDQFSVERPDGSNFTLKIRSTKLEDSAMYFCASGGPYEQYFGPGTRLTVT.

CDR3 bases: TGTGCCAGCTCACCACGTGACACCCCGTTCGAGCAGTTCTTC. This codes for CASSPRDTPFEQFF. V gene TRBV18 combines with J gene TRBJ2-1; D gene ambiguous. This CDR3 is built from 14 residues. The germline V gene has CDR1 KGHSH and CDR2 LQKENI. The ends were cut back, 1 base at V and 10 bases at J, with 14 bases in the middle.

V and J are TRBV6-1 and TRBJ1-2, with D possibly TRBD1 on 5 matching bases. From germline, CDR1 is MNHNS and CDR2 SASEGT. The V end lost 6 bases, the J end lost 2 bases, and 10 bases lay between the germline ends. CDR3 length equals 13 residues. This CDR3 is CASSQGSNYGYTF. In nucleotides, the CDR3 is TGTGCCAGCAGCCAGGGATCAAACTATGGCTACACCTTC.

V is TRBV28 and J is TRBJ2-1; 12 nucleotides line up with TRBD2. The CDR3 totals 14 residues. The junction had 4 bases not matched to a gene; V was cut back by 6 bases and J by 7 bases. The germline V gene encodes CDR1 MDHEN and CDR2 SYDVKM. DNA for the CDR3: TGTGCCAGCAGGCGGACTAGCGGGGAGAATGAGCAGTTCTTC. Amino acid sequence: CASRRTSGENEQFF.

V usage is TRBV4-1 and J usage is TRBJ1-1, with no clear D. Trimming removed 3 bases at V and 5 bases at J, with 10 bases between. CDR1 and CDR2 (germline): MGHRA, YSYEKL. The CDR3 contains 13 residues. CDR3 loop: CASSHPRGTEAFF. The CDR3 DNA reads TGCGCCAGCAGCCACCCCCGGGGAACTGAAGCTTTCTTT.

The CDR3 region is CASSFQPRDTHLTYEQYF. CDR3 sequence (DNA): TGTGCCAGCAGCTTCCAACCCCGGGACACTCATCTAACCTACGAGCAGTACTTC. The chain is built from TRBV7-9 and TRBJ2-7, with TRBD1 as a possible D gene (6 bases). Trimming removed 3 bases at V and 2 bases at J, with 23 bases between. CDR3 length: 18 amino acids. Germline-derived CDR1 and CDR2 are SEHNR and FQNEAQ (reference sequence).

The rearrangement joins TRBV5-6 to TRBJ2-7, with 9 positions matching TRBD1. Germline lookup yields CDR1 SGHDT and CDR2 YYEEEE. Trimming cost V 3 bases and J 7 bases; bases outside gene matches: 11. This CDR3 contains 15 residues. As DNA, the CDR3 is TGTGCCAGCAGCTCGAACCTACAGGGGGCGATTGAGCAGTACTTC. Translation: CASSSNLQGAIEQYF.

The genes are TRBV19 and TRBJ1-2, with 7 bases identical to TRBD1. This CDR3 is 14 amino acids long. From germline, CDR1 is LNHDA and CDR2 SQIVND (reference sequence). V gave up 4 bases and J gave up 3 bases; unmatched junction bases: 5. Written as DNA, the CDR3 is TGTGCCAGTAGTACCCCCGGGACAGACTATGGCTACACCTTC. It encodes CASSTPGTDYGYTF.

This chain's CDR3 is CASGDRAPTGELFF. The CDR3 DNA reads as TGTGCCAGCGGGGACAGGGCGCCCACCGGGGAGCTGTTTTTT. V usage is TRBV7-2 and J usage is TRBJ2-2; 9 nucleotides match TRBD1. Germline trimming cut 8 bases from V and 4 bases from J; bases unmatched to any gene: 5. Germline values: CDR1 SGHTA, CDR2 FQGNSA. This CDR3 has 14 amino acids.

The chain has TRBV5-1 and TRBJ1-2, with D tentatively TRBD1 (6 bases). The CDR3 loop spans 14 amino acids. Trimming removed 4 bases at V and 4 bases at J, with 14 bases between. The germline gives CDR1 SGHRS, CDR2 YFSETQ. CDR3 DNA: TGCGCCAGCAGCCAACTACAGGGTGGCTATGGCTACACCTTC. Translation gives CASSQLQGGYGYTF.

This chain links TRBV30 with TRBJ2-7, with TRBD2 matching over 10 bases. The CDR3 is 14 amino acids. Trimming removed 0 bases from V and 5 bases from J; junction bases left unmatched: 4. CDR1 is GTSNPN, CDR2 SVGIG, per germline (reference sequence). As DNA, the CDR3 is TGTGCCTGGAGTGTAAGCGGGGGGGCGGACGAGCAGTACTTC. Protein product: CAWSVSGGADEQYF.

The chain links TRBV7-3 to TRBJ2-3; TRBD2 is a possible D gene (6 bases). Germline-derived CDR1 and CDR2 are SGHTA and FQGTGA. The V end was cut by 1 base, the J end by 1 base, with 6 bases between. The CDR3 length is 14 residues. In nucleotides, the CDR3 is TGTGCCAGCAGCTTAAGGGGGGGCACAGATACGCAGTATTTT. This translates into CASSLRGGTDTQYF.

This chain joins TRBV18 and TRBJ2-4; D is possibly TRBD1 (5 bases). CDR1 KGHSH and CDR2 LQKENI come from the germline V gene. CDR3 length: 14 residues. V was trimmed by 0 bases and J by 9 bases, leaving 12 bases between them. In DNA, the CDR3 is TGTGCCAGCTCACCACCGTTGGGGCTGGGCATTCAGTACTTC. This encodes CASSPPLGLGIQYF.

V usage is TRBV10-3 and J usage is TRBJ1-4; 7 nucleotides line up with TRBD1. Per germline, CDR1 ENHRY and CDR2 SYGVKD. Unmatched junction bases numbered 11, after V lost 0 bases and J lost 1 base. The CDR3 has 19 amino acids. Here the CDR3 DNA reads TGTGCCATCAGTGAGTCCGGGCCCGGGAGACAGGGAACTAATGAAAAACTGTTTTTT. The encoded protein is CAISESGPGRQGTNEKLFF.

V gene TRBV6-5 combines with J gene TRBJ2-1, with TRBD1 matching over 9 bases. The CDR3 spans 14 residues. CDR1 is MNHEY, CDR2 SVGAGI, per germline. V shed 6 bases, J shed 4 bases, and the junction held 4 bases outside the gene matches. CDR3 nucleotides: TGTGCCAGCAGCCGGGACAGGGTATACAATGAGCAGTTCTTC. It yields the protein CASSRDRVYNEQFF.

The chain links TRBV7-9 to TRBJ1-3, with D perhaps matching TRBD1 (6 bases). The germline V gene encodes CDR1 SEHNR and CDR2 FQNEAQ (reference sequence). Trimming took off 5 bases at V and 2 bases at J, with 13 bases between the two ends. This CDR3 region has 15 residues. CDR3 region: CASSLTGYPGNTIYF. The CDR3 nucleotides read TGTGCCAGCAGCCTGACAGGATACCCTGGAAACACCATATATTTT.

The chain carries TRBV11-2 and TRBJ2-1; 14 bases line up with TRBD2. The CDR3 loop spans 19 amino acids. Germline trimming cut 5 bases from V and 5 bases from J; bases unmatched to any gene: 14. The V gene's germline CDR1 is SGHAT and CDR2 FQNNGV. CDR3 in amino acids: CASSPETSGRDITNNEQFF. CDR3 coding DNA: TGTGCCAGCAGCCCCGAGACTAGCGGGAGGGACATTACAAACAATGAGCAGTTCTTC.

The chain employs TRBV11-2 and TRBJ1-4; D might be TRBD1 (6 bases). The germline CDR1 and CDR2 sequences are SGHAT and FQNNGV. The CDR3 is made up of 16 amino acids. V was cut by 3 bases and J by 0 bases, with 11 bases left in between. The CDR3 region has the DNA TGTGCCAGCAGCTTGACAGGAACTGCAACTAATGAAAAACTGTTTTTT. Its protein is CASSLTGTATNEKLFF.

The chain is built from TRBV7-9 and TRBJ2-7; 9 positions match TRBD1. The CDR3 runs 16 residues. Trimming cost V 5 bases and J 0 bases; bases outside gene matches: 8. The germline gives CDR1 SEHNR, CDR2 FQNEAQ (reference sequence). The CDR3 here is CASSPPLTGGSYEQYF. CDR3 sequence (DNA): TGTGCCAGCAGCCCACCCTTGACAGGGGGCTCCTACGAGCAGTACTTC.